This passage covers 10 T cell receptor beta chains from one sample sequenced in a study of T-cell reconstitution after alpha-beta-depleted transplantation in children. Unique molecular identifiers were incorporated during preparation of the TCRbeta library. TCRdb itself ran the PCR reads through MiXCR, one entry per CDR3 protein. The sample contains 140,000 or so distinct CDR3 sequences, about 9% of which appear only once. Sequencing was performed on PBMCs, mostly from graft donor cells, taken 180 days after TCRalphabeta/CD19-depleted stem cell transplant. The origin of the receptors is a female patient between 2 and 15 years old who had a stem cell transplant for congenital amegakaryocytic thrombocytopenia, so the T cells may come from the graft donor.

This clonotype was detected ten times or more. The chain couples TRBV7-2 to TRBJ2-3; TRBD1 might be the D (6 bases). This CDR3 has 14 amino acids. CDR1 and CDR2 from the germline V gene are SGHTA and FQGNSA. V lost 6 bases and J lost 0, with 10 bases in between. The CDR3 DNA reads as TGTGCCAGCAGGTTGGGACACAGCACAGATACGCAGTATTTT. Residues: CASRLGHSTDTQYF.

This clonotype was picked up a small number of times. This rearrangement joins TRBV29-1 to TRBJ2-7, with TRBD2 identical over 7 bases. Germline V gene sequence: CDR1 SQVTM, CDR2 ANQGSEA. V dropped 1 base and J dropped 2; count of bases not matched to a gene: 5. The CDR3 is made up of 14 amino acids. The CDR3 nucleotides read TGCAGCGTTGAAGGCCTAGCGGACGCCTACGAGCAGTACTTC. Its protein is CSVEGLADAYEQYF.

The rearrangement links TRBV6-1 to TRBJ1-5; D unresolved. The CDR3 totals 15 residues. In germline, CDR1 is MNHNS, CDR2 SASEGT. Trimming removed 7 bases from V and 2 bases from J, with 15 bases in between. CDR3 region: CASNDRTSGNQPQHF. The CDR3, as DNA: TGTGCCAGCAACGACCGGACGAGTGGCAATCAGCCCCAGCATTTT.

The rearrangement uses TRBV10-3 and TRBJ1-2; D gene unclear. The germline gives CDR1 ENHRY, CDR2 SYGVKD. V lost 0 bases to trimming and J lost 2 bases, with 4 bases between them. CDR3 length: 13 residues. CDR3 nucleotide sequence: TGTGCCATCAGTGAGTCAGGGAACTATGGCTACACCTTC. This translates into CAISESGNYGYTF.

The rearrangement uses TRBV6-5 and TRBJ1-2; D not certain. The germline V and J ends were trimmed by 2 bases and 3 bases, with 10 bases remaining between them. The CDR3 has 14 residues. CDR1 is MNHEY, CDR2 SVGAGI, per germline. In nucleotides, the CDR3 is TGTGCCAGCAGTTACACCGGGGTGTACTATGGCTACACCTTC. Protein product: CASSYTGVYYGYTF.

This clonotype has at least ten counts. This chain connects TRBV20-1 to TRBJ2-7; 10 positions match TRBD2. There are 15 residues in the CDR3. Germline V lookup: CDR1 DFQATT, CDR2 SNEGSKA (reference sequence). With 5 bases clipped from V and 2 bases from J, the junction kept 9 bases outside the gene matches. CDR3 nucleotides: TGCAGTGCTGCCAAACTAGCGGGGAAAACCTACGAGCAGTACTTC. Translated: CSAAKLAGKTYEQYF.

Many counts were recorded for this clonotype. The chain joins TRBV7-2 to TRBJ1-5; 7 bases are shared with TRBD1. Germline V gene sequence: CDR1 SGHTA, CDR2 FQGNSA. V was clipped by 6 bases and J by 3 bases; unmatched bases: 8. The CDR3 is 15 residues long. The CDR3 nucleotides read TGTGCCAGCAGTATCAGGGGGGGGACCAATCAGCCCCAGCATTTT. Residues: CASSIRGGTNQPQHF.

This clonotype is labeled medium-sized (0.01 to 0.1%). The rearrangement links TRBV20-1 to TRBJ2-7, with TRBD1 matching 7 bases. Trimming cost V 3 bases and J 2 bases; bases outside gene matches: 4. CDR1 is DFQATT and CDR2 is SNEGSKA in the germline V gene (reference sequence). The CDR3 runs 13 residues. In DNA, the CDR3 is TGCAGTGCTAGTGACAGGGTAGCCTACGAGCAGTACTTC. It yields the protein CSASDRVAYEQYF.

This rearrangement joins TRBV20-1 to TRBJ2-7; 8 positions match TRBD2. The germline V gene has CDR1 DFQATT and CDR2 SNEGSKA (reference sequence). There are 15 residues in the CDR3. V was clipped by 5 bases and J by 2 bases; unmatched bases: 11. CDR3 in amino acids: CSAPVVTGGPYEQYF. As DNA, the CDR3 is TGCAGTGCTCCGGTTGTGACGGGAGGGCCCTACGAGCAGTACTTC.

This clonotype was detected ten times or more. The chain recombines TRBV4-1 with TRBJ2-6; 12 positions agree with TRBD2. Germline trimming cut 4 bases from V and 0 bases from J; bases unmatched to any gene: 4. CDR1 and CDR2 (germline): MGHRA, YSYEKL. The CDR3 loop spans 18 amino acids. As DNA, the CDR3 is TGCGCCAGCAGCCGCGGACTAGCGGGGACCTCTGGGGCCAACGTCCTGACTTTC. Amino acids: CASSRGLAGTSGANVLTF.